This TCR beta chain came from a study of cytomegalovirus exposure and HLA in healthy donors. CDR1 and CDR2 (germline): SNHLY, FYNNEI. The junction had 6 bases not matched to a gene; V was cut back by 4 bases and J by 4 bases. The length of the CDR3 is 14 residues. On this clone itself: The antigen is unknown.

Overall study findings and caveats: Association of about 17,000 TCR beta sequences with HLA alleles was found at 0.05 false discovery rate in a later analysis. Reportedly, fewer N-insertions than the approximately 700-donor mean appeared in an Asian-associated ancestry cluster in a later analysis. CMV serostatus was the only recorded immune exposure for donors.

13 Jbeta primers and 60 Vbeta primers were used for the PCR. The protocol was immunoSEQ multiplex PCR, while the TCRdb copy is restricted to in-frame clones and leaves out a portion. The sample contains about 140,000 clones, roughly 76% of which appear only once. Input material: PBMCs. This TCR derives from a man aged 18 to 30 in good health and CMV-seronegative. The rearrangement joins TRBV2 to TRBJ2-7; 8 bases are a match to TRBD1. CDR3 protein: CASSVSGGMYEQYF. DNA of the CDR3: TGTGCCAGCAGTGTGTCAGGGGGCATGTACGAGCAGTACTTC. Full variable domain (outside the CDR3, taken from reference TRBV2 and TRBJ2-7): EPEVTQTPSHQVTQMGQEVILRCVPISNHLYFYWYRQILGQKVEFLVSFYNNEISEKSEIFDDQFSVERPDGSNFTLKIRSTKLEDSAMYFCASSVSGGMYEQYFGPGTRLTVT.